A single sample is the source of the 25 T cell receptor beta chains below, sequenced in a study of T cell responses to AZD1222 COVID-19 vaccine. The assay was immunoSEQ multiplex PCR, and TCRdb's table has in-frame clones only and misses some. The sample yields roughly 100,000 clones, roughly 86% seen once. This material consisted of peripheral blood, taken 28 days after the second dose of the MenACWY control vaccine. These receptors came from an adult who received the MenACWY meningococcal vaccine as a control.

This chain connects TRBV7-8 to TRBJ2-1; D may correspond to TRBD1 or TRBD2 (5 bases each). From germline, CDR1 is SGHVS and CDR2 FQNEAQ. CDR3 length: 17 amino acids. V was clipped by 1 base and J by 0 bases, with 13 bases between them. The CDR3 DNA reads as TGTGCCAGCAGCTTAGGGGGTGGGACGACCTCCTACAATGAGCAGTTCTTC. This gives the protein CASSLGGGTTSYNEQFF. The full variable domain, in which reference TRBV7-8 and TRBJ2-1 provide the parts outside the CDR3, is GAGVSQSPRYKVAKRGQDVALRCDPISGHVSLFWYQQALGQGPEFLTYFQNEAQLDKSGLPSDRFFAERPEGSVSTLKIQRTQQEDSAVYLCASSLGGGTTSYNEQFFGPGTRLTVL.

The chain recombines TRBV5-1 with TRBJ2-7; 9 bases are a match to TRBD1. The V segment lost 2 bases and the J segment 6 bases; nucleotides outside the gene matches: 6. The germline V gene has CDR1 SGHRS and CDR2 YFSETQ. This CDR3 spans 14 amino acids. CDR3 DNA sequence: TGCGCCAGCAGCTTCGACAGGGGGTACGGCGAGCAGTACTTC. The encoded protein is CASSFDRGYGEQYF.

CDR3 in DNA: TGTGCCAGTAGTCCGGGCGTGAACACTGAAGCTTTCTTT. This sequence encodes CASSPGVNTEAFF. The chain combines TRBV19 with TRBJ1-1; D is undetermined. The CDR3 spans 13 residues. Germline assignment: CDR1 LNHDA and CDR2 SQIVND (reference sequence). V dropped 5 bases and J dropped 0 bases, with 7 bases sitting between them.

The sample holds a few counts of this clone. The chain uses TRBV6-1 and TRBJ1-6; 11 nucleotides agree with TRBD1. With 3 bases clipped from V and 7 bases from J, the junction kept 5 bases outside the gene matches. The CDR3 has 16 amino acids. Germline V gives CDR1 MNHNS, CDR2 SASEGT. The CDR3 sequence: CASSDPGQGANSPLHF. The CDR3 region has the DNA TGTGCCAGCAGTGACCCAGGACAGGGGGCGAATTCACCCCTCCACTTT.

CDR3 amino acids: CATSGGGLNEQFF. CDR3 DNA sequence: TGTGCCACCAGTGGCGGGGGACTCAATGAGCAGTTCTTC. The V and J genes are TRBV24-1 and TRBJ2-1; 7 bases fit TRBD2. This CDR3 has 13 amino acids. In germline, CDR1 is KGHDR, CDR2 SFDVKD. After removal of 5 bases from V and 6 bases from J, the junction contained 3 bases not matched to a gene.

V gene TRBV7-2 combines with J gene TRBJ2-3; D unclear. The CDR3 is 14 residues long. Trimming removed 8 bases at V and 0 bases at J, with 12 bases between. In germline, CDR1 is SGHTA, CDR2 FQGNSA. CDR3 amino acids: CASDEGWSTDTQYF. CDR3 nucleotides: TGTGCCAGCGACGAAGGGTGGAGCACAGATACGCAGTATTTT.

The chain links TRBV30 to TRBJ1-1; D gene uncertain. This CDR3 is built from 12 residues. V lost 3 bases, J lost 1 base, and 6 bases lay in between. Germline lookup yields CDR1 GTSNPN and CDR2 SVGIG (reference sequence). The CDR3 DNA follows: TGTGCCTGGAGGGTGGGGAACACTGAAGCTTTCTTT. This translates into CAWRVGNTEAFF.

The chain links TRBV18 to TRBJ2-3, with D possibly TRBD2 on 6 matching bases. This CDR3 spans 17 amino acids. From germline, CDR1 is KGHSH and CDR2 LQKENI. The V end lost 5 bases, the J end lost 0 bases, and 18 bases lay between the germline ends. CDR3 in amino acids: CASSSSAGGTSTDTQYF. The CDR3 nucleotides read TGTGCCAGCTCATCATCGGCTGGGGGGACCAGCACAGATACGCAGTATTTT.

The chain employs TRBV9 and TRBJ1-2; D may be TRBD1 (6 bases). The CDR3 sequence is 15 residues long. Germline CDR1 reads SGDLS; CDR2 reads YYNGEE. V dropped 2 bases and J dropped 5 bases, with 16 bases sitting between them. CDR3 DNA sequence: TGTGCCAGCAGCGTGTTGAGGGGGGAGGATTATGGCTACACCTTC. It is translated as CASSVLRGEDYGYTF.

This rearrangement joins TRBV24-1 to TRBJ2-5, with 8 bases lining up with TRBD1. The germline gives CDR1 KGHDR, CDR2 SFDVKD. J lost 4 bases, V lost 3 bases, and 3 bases had no gene match. The CDR3 is made up of 14 amino acids. The DNA for the CDR3 is TGTGCCACCAGTGATCCCGGACAGGGAGAGACCCAGTACTTC. As protein: CATSDPGQGETQYF.

The rearrangement joins TRBV7-3 to TRBJ2-1; 8 nucleotides match TRBD2. Losses at the gene ends were 0 bases for V and 7 bases for J; bases not matched to a gene: 14. The CDR3 loop spans 18 amino acids. Per germline, CDR1 SGHTA and CDR2 FQGTGA. CDR3 sequence reads: CASSLTPLGRGGQNEQFF. DNA of the CDR3: TGTGCCAGCAGCTTAACCCCCCTGGGACGGGGGGGCCAAAATGAGCAGTTCTTC.

The chain joins TRBV5-6 to TRBJ1-2; possible D gene TRBD1, 5 bases. Trimming stripped 7 bases from V and 6 bases from J, with 13 bases between. CDR1 is SGHDT, CDR2 YYEEEE, per germline. The CDR3 consists of 12 residues. The CDR3 here is CASHLRGDGYTF. The CDR3 nucleotides are TGTGCCAGCCACCTTCGGGGGGATGGCTACACCTTC.

The rearrangement links TRBV4-1 to TRBJ2-1; D is uncertain. Trimming cost V 4 bases and J 5 bases, with 18 bases left between them. Germline assignment: CDR1 MGHRA and CDR2 YSYEKL. The CDR3 loop spans 16 amino acids. The CDR3 bases are TGCGCCAGCAGCCTGCTACAGATCCCACACAACAATGAGCAGTTCTTC. It is translated as CASSLLQIPHNNEQFF.

CDR3: CASSVGLASYEQYF. In DNA, the CDR3 is TGTGCCAGCAGCGTGGGACTAGCGAGCTACGAGCAGTACTTC. This chain links TRBV7-8 with TRBJ2-7; 10 bases are a match to TRBD2. V was clipped by 5 bases and J by 3 bases; unmatched bases: 4. The CDR3 is 14 residues long. CDR1 and CDR2 (germline): SGHVS, FQNEAQ. Using reference TRBV7-8 and TRBJ2-7 for the parts outside the CDR3, the full variable domain is GAGVSQSPRYKVAKRGQDVALRCDPISGHVSLFWYQQALGQGPEFLTYFQNEAQLDKSGLPSDRFFAERPEGSVSTLKIQRTQQEDSAVYLCASSVGLASYEQYFGPGTRLTVT.

This clone appeared once. The gene calls are TRBV30 and TRBJ2-5; 9 bases map to TRBD2. Germline CDR1 and CDR2: GTSNPN and SVGIG (reference sequence). With V trimmed by 4 bases and J by 6 bases, 15 bases remained unmatched. The CDR3 length is 16 residues. DNA of the CDR3: TGTGCCTGGAAGGCGGGGGGGCCTTCAGGGTTGAAGACCCAGTACTTC. This sequence encodes CAWKAGGPSGLKTQYF.

The V and J genes are TRBV7-8 and TRBJ2-5; D may be TRBD2 (5 bases). Germline CDR1 is SGHVS and CDR2 is FQNEAQ. This CDR3 contains 14 residues. The V end lost 2 bases, the J end lost 0 bases, and 7 bases lay between the germline ends. As DNA, the CDR3 is TGTGCCAGCAGCTTACCGAGGGACCAAGAGACCCAGTACTTC. Protein product: CASSLPRDQETQYF.

V usage is TRBV7-9 and J usage is TRBJ1-2; no definite D call. The germline CDR1 and CDR2 sequences are SEHNR and FQNEAQ (reference sequence). There are 12 residues in the CDR3. The V gene lost 11 bases and the J gene lost 0 bases, with 10 bases spanning the gap. The CDR3 region is CAGESTNYGYTF. The DNA for the CDR3 is TGTGCCGGTGAGAGCACTAACTATGGCTACACCTTC.

The chain links TRBV19 to TRBJ2-2; the match to TRBD2 covers 8 bases. Germline trimming cut 4 bases from V and 4 bases from J; bases unmatched to any gene: 8. The CDR3 contains 16 residues. CDR1 and CDR2 from the germline V gene are LNHDA and SQIVND (reference sequence). The DNA of the CDR3 is TGTGCCAGTAGTACTATCCTAGCGGGCTTCACCGGGGAGCTGTTTTTT. It encodes CASSTILAGFTGELFF.

Here the CDR3 reads CASRGQGNTGELFF. CDR3 bases: TGTGCCAGCAGGGGACAGGGGAACACCGGGGAGCTGTTTTTT. The chain recombines TRBV11-3 with TRBJ2-2, with 9 bases fitting TRBD1. With V trimmed by 6 bases and J by 1 base, 0 bases remained unmatched. Germline values: CDR1 SGHNT, CDR2 YENEEA. The CDR3 has 14 amino acids.

J is TRBJ1-4 and V is TRBV7-9, with no clear D. Germline values: CDR1 SEHNR, CDR2 FQNEAQ (reference sequence). The CDR3 consists of 14 residues. Trimming shortened V by 5 bases and J by 3 bases, and 10 bases separated the two germline ends. CDR3 nucleotide sequence: TGTGCCAGCAGCCCGCGTAGAGCTAATGAAAAACTGTTTTTT. Translated, it gives CASSPRRANEKLFF.

This rearrangement joins TRBV10-2 to TRBJ2-3; D uncertain. V was cut by 6 bases and J by 8 bases, with 15 bases left in between. CDR1 WSHSY and CDR2 SAAADI come from the germline V gene. The CDR3 runs 13 residues. The CDR3 DNA sequence: TGCGCCAGCAGCGATAGGACCGCGAGTACGCAGTATTTT. Its protein is CASSDRTASTQYF.

V gene TRBV6-1 combines with J gene TRBJ2-5; 8 positions match TRBD1. Trimming cost V 4 bases and J 2 bases; bases outside gene matches: 9. The CDR3 is 16 residues long. Germline V CDR1 and CDR2: MNHNS, SASEGT. The CDR3 loop is CASSGIKTGDQETQYF. CDR3 bases: TGTGCCAGCAGTGGCATCAAGACAGGGGATCAAGAGACCCAGTACTTC.

This rearrangement joins TRBV5-1 to TRBJ2-7; 9 bases line up with TRBD2. There are 14 residues in the CDR3. V gave up 0 bases and J gave up 5 bases; unmatched junction bases: 3. Germline values: CDR1 SGHRS, CDR2 YFSETQ. CDR3 amino acids: CASSLVVAGDEQYF. CDR3 DNA: TGCGCCAGCAGCTTGGTGGTAGCGGGGGACGAGCAGTACTTC. The full variable domain, completed using reference TRBV5-1 and TRBJ2-7, is KAGVTQTPRYLIKTRGQQVTLSCSPISGHRSVSWYQQTPGQGLQFLFEYFSETQRNKGNFPGRFSGRQFSNSRSEMNVSTLELGDSALYLCASSLVVAGDEQYFGPGTRLTVT.

The chain carries TRBV11-2 and TRBJ1-1; 9 positions match TRBD1. Losses at the gene ends were 4 bases for V and 3 bases for J; bases not matched to a gene: 15. The V gene's germline CDR1 is SGHAT and CDR2 FQNNGV. The CDR3 has 18 residues. The CDR3 loop is CASSYTDGQGSEDTEAFF. CDR3 sequence (DNA): TGTGCCAGCAGCTACACGGATGGACAGGGGAGCGAGGACACTGAAGCTTTCTTT.

The CDR3 region has the DNA TGTGCCAGCTCACCACCGGAACAGTTATATGGCTACACCTTC. Amino acid sequence: CASSPPEQLYGYTF. The gene calls are TRBV18 and TRBJ1-2; D uncertain. Germline V gene data show CDR1 as KGHSH and CDR2 as LQKENI. V was cut by 0 bases and J by 5 bases, with 10 bases left in between. The CDR3 is 14 amino acids.